The following is a TCR beta chain sequence with its context. Its antigen is not identified. Time point given: patch test 1, 2 weeks after DPC sensitization. Sample treatment: therapeutic diphenylcyclopropenone sensitization with weekly scalp DPC. TCRdb recomputed calls from the RACE reads with MiXCR, one row per CDR3 protein. The data hold around 50,000 distinct CDR3 sequences, with roughly a tenth observed a single time. The data derive from a study of human T cells and chemical hapten exposure. The overall study: Minor pooled library volume differences mainly drove per-sample TCR yield variation.

The CDR3 length is 13 residues. Trimming cost V 5 bases and J 3 bases, with 8 bases left between them. Germline loops: CDR1 MNHEY, CDR2 SMNVEV (reference sequence). Study results and caveats: In comparison with controls, expanded TCRs gave rise to a significantly larger number of large CDR3 similarity clusters. TCRs whose frequency exceeded 1 in 1000 remained the same following DPC sensitization. Patch test score showed a positive correlation with PT1 expanded TCR counts.

The chain uses TRBV27 and TRBJ1-5; D gene uncertain. Here the sequenced sample was whole blood, taken in connection with sensitization to the hapten diphenylcyclopropenone (DPC). The receptor comes from a woman between 40 and 50 years old with alopecia areata. Some clones in this sample may be carry-over from other donors' samples. CDR3: CASSPSDNQPQHF. As DNA, the CDR3 is TGTGCCAGCAGTCCCAGTGACAATCAGCCCCAGCATTTT.